Listed here are 15 T cell receptor beta chains from one sample, sequenced in a study of monozygotic twins with cystic fibrosis. Profiling relied on immunoSEQ multiplex PCR, and the TCRdb table lists in-frame clones only, not all of them. The data show over 15,000 clones, around 97% seen once. Sequenced input: blood. These receptor sequences come from a woman in her twenties or thirties with cystic fibrosis.

The V call is TRBV30, the J call TRBJ1-2; D remains ambiguous. The V and J ends lost 2 bases and 0 bases respectively, with 7 bases between them. There are 13 residues in the CDR3. The germline CDR1 and CDR2 sequences are GTSNPN and SVGIG (reference sequence). The CDR3 is CAWSPGANYGYTF. DNA for the CDR3: TGTGCCTGGAGTCCCGGAGCTAACTATGGCTACACCTTC.

The V call is TRBV19, the J call TRBJ2-5, with a tentative D call TRBD1 (5 bases). CDR3 size: 14 residues. V dropped 5 bases and J dropped 4 bases, with 14 bases sitting between them. In germline, CDR1 is LNHDA, CDR2 SQIVND (reference sequence). DNA of the CDR3: TGTGCCAGTAGTCCGCAGGGCGGTTCAGAGACCCAGTACTTC. Translation: CASSPQGGSETQYF.

V is TRBV4-1 and J is TRBJ2-3; tentative D call: TRBD2 (5 bases). This CDR3 contains 16 residues. V gave up 4 bases and J gave up 5 bases, with 19 bases separating them. The germline V gene encodes CDR1 MGHRA and CDR2 YSYEKL. Here the CDR3 reads CASSPPVNRGRDTQYF. In DNA, the CDR3 is TGCGCCAGCAGCCCGCCGGTCAACCGAGGGAGAGATACGCAGTATTTT.

The chain combines TRBV5-1 with TRBJ1-1, with 8 bases lining up with TRBD1. After removal of 4 bases from V and 1 base from J, the junction contained 3 bases not matched to a gene. CDR1 is SGHRS, CDR2 YFSETQ, per germline. The CDR3 contains 14 residues. The CDR3 nucleotides are TGCGCCAGCAGCCCCGGGACAGGGAACACTGAAGCTTTCTTT. It translates to CASSPGTGNTEAFF. Looking up the rest from reference TRBV5-1 and TRBJ1-1 gives the full variable domain: KAGVTQTPRYLIKTRGQQVTLSCSPISGHRSVSWYQQTPGQGLQFLFEYFSETQRNKGNFPGRFSGRQFSNSRSEMNVSTLELGDSALYLCASSPGTGNTEAFFGQGTRLTVV.

V usage is TRBV4-1 and J usage is TRBJ1-3; a possible D gene is TRBD1 (5 bases). V was cut by 4 bases and J by 0 bases, with 10 bases left in between. Per germline, CDR1 MGHRA and CDR2 YSYEKL. This CDR3 is built from 15 residues. Here the CDR3 reads CASSPTANSGNTIYF. CDR3 nucleotides: TGCGCCAGCAGCCCGACAGCCAACTCTGGAAACACCATATATTTT.

The V and J genes are TRBV18 and TRBJ1-1, with D possibly being TRBD1 (5 bases). CDR1 and CDR2 (germline): KGHSH, LQKENI. Trimming removed 2 bases at V and 1 base at J, with 8 bases between. The CDR3 is 14 amino acids. CDR3 in DNA: TGTGCCAGCTCACCAGGGACTGAGAACACTGAAGCTTTCTTT. It specifies CASSPGTENTEAFF.

This chain connects TRBV6-1 to TRBJ1-5; D is uncertain. V was shortened by 1 base and J by 4 bases, with 17 bases between the two germline ends. The CDR3 is 17 amino acids. Per germline, CDR1 MNHNS and CDR2 SASEGT. DNA of the CDR3: TGTGCCAGCAGTGAAGGGAGAGCCCCGTTAGCAAATCAGCCCCAGCATTTT. Translation gives CASSEGRAPLANQPQHF.

The rearrangement joins TRBV6-1 to TRBJ2-2; 10 bases match TRBD2. Germline assignment: CDR1 MNHNS and CDR2 SASEGT. The CDR3 length is 18 residues. After removal of 0 bases from V and 0 bases from J, the junction contained 4 bases not matched to a gene. The CDR3 DNA follows: TGTGCCAGCAGTGAAGCCGGGACTAGCGCCACGAACACCGGGGAGCTGTTTTTT. Its translation is CASSEAGTSATNTGELFF.

The rearrangement links TRBV7-6 to TRBJ1-2, with TRBD1 matching 9 bases. The CDR3 has 15 residues. Germline V gene lookup returns CDR1 SGHVS and CDR2 FNYEAQ. The V gene end was trimmed by 3 bases and the J gene end by 8 bases; junction bases not matched to a gene: 10. CDR3 sequence: CASSFSGTGKNGYTF. CDR3 DNA: TGTGCCAGCAGCTTCTCTGGGACAGGGAAAAACGGCTACACCTTC. Filled out from reference TRBV7-6 and TRBJ1-2, the complete variable domain reads GAGVSQSPRYKVTKRGQDVALRCDPISGHVSLYWYRQALGQGPEFLTYFNYEAQQDKSGLPNDRFSAERPEGSISTLTIQRTEQRDSAMYRCASSFSGTGKNGYTFGSGTRLTVV.

V gene TRBV18 combines with J gene TRBJ1-5, with no clear D. Trimming left V 2 bases short and J 11 bases short, with 13 bases between. This CDR3 is built from 13 residues. Germline lookup yields CDR1 KGHSH and CDR2 LQKENI. The CDR3 sequence is CASSPTKMEAQHF. CDR3 nucleotides: TGTGCCAGCTCACCAACGAAAATGGAGGCCCAGCATTTT.

The chain couples TRBV7-9 to TRBJ1-2; 7 bases agree with TRBD1. Unmatched junction bases numbered 6, after V lost 6 bases and J lost 2 bases. The CDR3 spans 14 residues. CDR1 is SEHNR and CDR2 is FQNEAQ in the germline V gene (reference sequence). The CDR3 DNA reads TGTGCCAGCAGATCCTCGGGACAGAACTATGGCTACACCTTC. It translates to CASRSSGQNYGYTF. The variable domain in full, completed from reference TRBV7-9 and TRBJ1-2, reads DTGVSQNPRHKITKRGQNVTFRCDPISEHNRLYWYRQTLGQGPEFLTYFQNEAQLEKSRLLSDRFSAERPKGSFSTLEIQRTEQGDSAMYLCASRSSGQNYGYTFGSGTRLTVV.

V is TRBV7-9 and J is TRBJ2-6; 7 positions agree with TRBD1. The CDR3 extends over 18 amino acids. The J segment lost 0 bases and the V segment lost 3 bases, leaving 8 bases of the junction unmatched. Germline V gene data show CDR1 as SEHNR and CDR2 as FQNEAQ (reference sequence). CDR3 protein: CASSFKGQKFSGANVLTF. The CDR3 DNA reads as TGTGCCAGCAGCTTTAAGGGACAGAAGTTCTCTGGGGCCAACGTCCTGACTTTC.

The rearrangement joins TRBV5-1 to TRBJ1-2; tentatively, D is TRBD1 (5 bases). CDR3 length: 12 residues. Germline assignment: CDR1 SGHRS and CDR2 YFSETQ. The V gene lost 2 bases and the J gene lost 5 bases, with 7 bases spanning the gap. CDR3 DNA: TGCGCCAGCAGCTTTCAGGGTTATGGCTACACCTTC. This sequence encodes CASSFQGYGYTF. Variable domain in full (rest from reference TRBV5-1 and TRBJ1-2): KAGVTQTPRYLIKTRGQQVTLSCSPISGHRSVSWYQQTPGQGLQFLFEYFSETQRNKGNFPGRFSGRQFSNSRSEMNVSTLELGDSALYLCASSFQGYGYTFGSGTRLTVV.

The V gene is TRBV4-3, the J gene TRBJ1-2; no definite D call. Per the germline V gene, CDR1 is LGHNA and CDR2 is YSLEER. The CDR3 has 14 residues. The V and J ends lost 2 bases and 7 bases respectively, with 14 bases between them. In DNA, the CDR3 is TGCGCCAGCAGCCAAACCTGGAATTTGGGTGGCTACACCTTC. It translates to CASSQTWNLGGYTF.

The CDR3 loop reads CASRRGTDYNSPLHF. DNA of the CDR3: TGTGCCAGCAGGCGAGGGACAGACTATAATTCACCCCTCCACTTT. The chain has TRBV7-6 and TRBJ1-6; 7 bases fit TRBD1. CDR1 and CDR2 (germline): SGHVS, FNYEAQ. V gave up 6 bases and J gave up 3 bases; unmatched junction bases: 5. The CDR3 covers 15 residues. Together with reference TRBV7-6 and TRBJ1-6, the CDR3 gives the full variable domain: GAGVSQSPRYKVTKRGQDVALRCDPISGHVSLYWYRQALGQGPEFLTYFNYEAQQDKSGLPNDRFSAERPEGSISTLTIQRTEQRDSAMYRCASRRGTDYNSPLHFGNGTRLTVT.